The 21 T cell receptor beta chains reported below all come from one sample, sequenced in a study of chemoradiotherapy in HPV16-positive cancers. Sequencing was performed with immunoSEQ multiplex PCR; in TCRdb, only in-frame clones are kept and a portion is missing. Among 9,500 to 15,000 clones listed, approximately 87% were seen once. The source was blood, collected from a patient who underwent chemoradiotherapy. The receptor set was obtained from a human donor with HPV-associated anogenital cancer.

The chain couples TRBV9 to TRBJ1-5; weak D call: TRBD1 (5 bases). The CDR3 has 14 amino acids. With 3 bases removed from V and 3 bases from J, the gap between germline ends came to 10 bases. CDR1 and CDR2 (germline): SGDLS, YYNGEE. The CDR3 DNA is TGTGCCAGCAGCGAAGGGACTCACAATCAGCCCCAGCATTTT. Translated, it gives CASSEGTHNQPQHF.

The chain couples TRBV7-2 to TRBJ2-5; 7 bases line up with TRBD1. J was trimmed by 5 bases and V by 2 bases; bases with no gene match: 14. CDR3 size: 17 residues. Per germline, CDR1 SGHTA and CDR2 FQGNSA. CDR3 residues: CASSLQGRGGRGETQYF. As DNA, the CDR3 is TGTGCCAGCAGCTTACAGGGTAGAGGGGGCCGTGGGGAGACCCAGTACTTC. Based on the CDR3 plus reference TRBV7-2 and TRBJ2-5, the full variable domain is GAGVSQSPSNKVTEKGKDVELRCDPISGHTALYWYRQSLGQGLEFLIYFQGNSAPDKSGLPSDRFSAERTGGSVSTLTIQRTQQEDSAVYLCASSLQGRGGRGETQYFGPGTRLLVL.

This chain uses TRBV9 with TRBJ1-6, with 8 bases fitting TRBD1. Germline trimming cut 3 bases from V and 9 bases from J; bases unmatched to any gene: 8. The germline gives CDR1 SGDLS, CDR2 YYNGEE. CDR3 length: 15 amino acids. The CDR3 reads CASSARQGFGSPLHF. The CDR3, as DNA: TGTGCCAGCAGCGCCCGACAGGGGTTCGGTTCACCCCTCCACTTT.

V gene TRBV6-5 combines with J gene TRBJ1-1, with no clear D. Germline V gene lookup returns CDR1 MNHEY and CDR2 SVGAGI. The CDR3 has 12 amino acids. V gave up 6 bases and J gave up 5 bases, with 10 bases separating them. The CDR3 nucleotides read TGTGCCAGCAGGACCGAGGGAACTGAAGCTTTCTTT. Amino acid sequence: CASRTEGTEAFF.

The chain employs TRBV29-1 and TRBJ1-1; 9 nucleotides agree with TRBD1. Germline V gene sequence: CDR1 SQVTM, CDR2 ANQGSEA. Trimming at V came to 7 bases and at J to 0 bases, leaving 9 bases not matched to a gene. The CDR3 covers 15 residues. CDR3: CSGLQGAYMNTEAFF. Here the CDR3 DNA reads TGCAGCGGACTACAGGGGGCCTACATGAACACTGAAGCTTTCTTT. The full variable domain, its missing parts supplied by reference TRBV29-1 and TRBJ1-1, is SAVISQKPSRDICQRGTSLTIQCQVDSQVTMMFWYRQQPGQSLTLIATANQGSEATYESGFVIDKFPISRPNLTFSTLTVSNMSPEDSSIYLCSGLQGAYMNTEAFFGQGTRLTVV.

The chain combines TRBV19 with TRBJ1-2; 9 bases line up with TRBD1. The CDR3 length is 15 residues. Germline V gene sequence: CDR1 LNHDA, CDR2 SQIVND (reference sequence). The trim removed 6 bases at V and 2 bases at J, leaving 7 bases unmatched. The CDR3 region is CASSQTGTGNYGYTF. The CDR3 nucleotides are TGTGCCAGTAGCCAGACCGGGACAGGGAACTATGGCTACACCTTC. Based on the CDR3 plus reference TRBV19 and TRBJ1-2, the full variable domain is DGGITQSPKYLFRKEGQNVTLSCEQNLNHDAMYWYRQDPGQGLRLIYYSQIVNDFQKGDIAEGYSVSREKKESFPLTVTSAQKNPTAFYLCASSQTGTGNYGYTFGSGTRLTVV.

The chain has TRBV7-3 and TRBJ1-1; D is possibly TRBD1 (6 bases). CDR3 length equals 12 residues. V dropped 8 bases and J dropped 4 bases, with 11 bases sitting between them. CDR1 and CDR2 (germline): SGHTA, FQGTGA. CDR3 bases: TGTGCCAGCTCGGAAGGGGGCACTGAAGCTTTCTTT. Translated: CASSEGGTEAFF. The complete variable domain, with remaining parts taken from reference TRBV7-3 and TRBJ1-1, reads GAGVSQTPSNKVTEKGKYVELRCDPISGHTALYWYRQSLGQGPEFLIYFQGTGAADDSGLPNDRFFAVRPEGSVSTLKIQRTERGDSAVYLCASSEGGTEAFFGQGTRLTVV.

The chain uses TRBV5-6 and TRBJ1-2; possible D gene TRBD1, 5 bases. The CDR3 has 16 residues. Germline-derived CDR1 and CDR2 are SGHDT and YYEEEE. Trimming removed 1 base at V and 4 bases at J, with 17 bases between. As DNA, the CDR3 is TGTGCCAGCAGCTTGTCCGGGCTGGGGCTTAGCTATGGCTACACCTTC. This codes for CASSLSGLGLSYGYTF.

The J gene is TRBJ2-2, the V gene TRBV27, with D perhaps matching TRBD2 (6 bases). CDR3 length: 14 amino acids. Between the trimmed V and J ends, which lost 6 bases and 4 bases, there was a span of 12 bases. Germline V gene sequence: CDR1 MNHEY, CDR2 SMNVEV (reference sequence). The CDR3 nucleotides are TGTGCCAGCAGACAATGGGGGGTCACCGGGGAGCTGTTTTTT. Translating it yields CASRQWGVTGELFF.

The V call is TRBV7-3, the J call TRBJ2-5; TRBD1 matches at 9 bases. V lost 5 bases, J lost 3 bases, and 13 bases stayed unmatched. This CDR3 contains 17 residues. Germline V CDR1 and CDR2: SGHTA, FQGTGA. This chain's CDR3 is CASSPETGTGFKETQYF. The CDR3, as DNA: TGTGCCAGCAGCCCAGAAACCGGGACAGGGTTTAAAGAGACCCAGTACTTC.

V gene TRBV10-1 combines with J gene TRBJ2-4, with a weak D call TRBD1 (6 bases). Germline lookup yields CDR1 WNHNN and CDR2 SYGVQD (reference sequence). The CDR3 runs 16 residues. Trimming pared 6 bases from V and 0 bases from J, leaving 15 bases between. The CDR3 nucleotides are TGCGCCAGCAGCGCAGGGGCACCTTTAGCCAAAAACATTCAGTACTTC. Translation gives CASSAGAPLAKNIQYF.

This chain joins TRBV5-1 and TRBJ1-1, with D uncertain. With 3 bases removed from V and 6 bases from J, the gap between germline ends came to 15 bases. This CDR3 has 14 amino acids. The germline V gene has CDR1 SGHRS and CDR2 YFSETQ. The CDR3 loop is CASSSSSHGPEAFF. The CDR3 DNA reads TGCGCCAGCAGCTCCTCGTCCCATGGGCCTGAAGCTTTCTTT.

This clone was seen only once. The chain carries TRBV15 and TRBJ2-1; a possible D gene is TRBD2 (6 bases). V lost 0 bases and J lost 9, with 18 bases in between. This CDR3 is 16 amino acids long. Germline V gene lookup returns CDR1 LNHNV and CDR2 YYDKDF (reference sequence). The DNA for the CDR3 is TGTGCCACCAGCAGAGATGGGGCGGGCCTGGGGGGTGAGCAGTTCTTC. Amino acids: CATSRDGAGLGGEQFF.

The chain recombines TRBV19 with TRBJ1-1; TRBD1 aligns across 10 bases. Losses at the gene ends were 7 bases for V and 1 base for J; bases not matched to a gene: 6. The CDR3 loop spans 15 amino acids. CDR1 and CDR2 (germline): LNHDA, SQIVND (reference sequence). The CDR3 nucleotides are TGTGCCAGTACACCGGGGACAGGGGAGAACACTGAAGCTTTCTTT. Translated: CASTPGTGENTEAFF.

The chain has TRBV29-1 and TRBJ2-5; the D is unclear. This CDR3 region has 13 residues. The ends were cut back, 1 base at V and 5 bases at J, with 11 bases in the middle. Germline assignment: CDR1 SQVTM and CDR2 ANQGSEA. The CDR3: CSVEVGRLETQYF. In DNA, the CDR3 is TGCAGCGTTGAAGTAGGCAGGTTGGAGACCCAGTACTTC.

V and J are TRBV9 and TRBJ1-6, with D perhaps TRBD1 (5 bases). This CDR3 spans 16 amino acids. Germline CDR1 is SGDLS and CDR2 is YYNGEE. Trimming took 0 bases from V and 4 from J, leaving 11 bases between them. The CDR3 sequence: CASSVEPGTYNSPLHF. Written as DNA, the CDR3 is TGTGCCAGCAGCGTAGAGCCAGGGACGTATAATTCACCCCTCCACTTT. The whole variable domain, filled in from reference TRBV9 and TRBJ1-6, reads DSGVTQTPKHLITATGQRVTLRCSPRSGDLSVYWYQQSLDQGLQFLIQYYNGEERAKGNILERFSAQQFPDLHSELNLSSLELGDSALYFCASSVEPGTYNSPLHFGNGTRLTVT.

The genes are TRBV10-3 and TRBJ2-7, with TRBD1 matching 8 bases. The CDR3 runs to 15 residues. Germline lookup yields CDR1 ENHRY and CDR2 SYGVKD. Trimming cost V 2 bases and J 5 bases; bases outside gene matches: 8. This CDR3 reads CAISERTGLENEQYF. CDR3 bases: TGTGCCATCAGTGAGAGGACAGGGTTGGAAAACGAGCAGTACTTC.

CDR3 amino acids: CASSGQNSPLHF. The DNA of the CDR3 is TGTGCCAGCAGCGGACAGAATTCACCCCTCCACTTT. V is TRBV7-8 and J is TRBJ1-6; weak D call: TRBD1 (6 bases). The length of the CDR3 is 12 residues. The germline V gene encodes CDR1 SGHVS and CDR2 FQNEAQ. The germline V and J ends were trimmed by 5 bases and 7 bases, with 6 bases remaining between them. Full variable domain (outside the CDR3, taken from reference TRBV7-8 and TRBJ1-6): GAGVSQSPRYKVAKRGQDVALRCDPISGHVSLFWYQQALGQGPEFLTYFQNEAQLDKSGLPSDRFFAERPEGSVSTLKIQRTQQEDSAVYLCASSGQNSPLHFGNGTRLTVT.

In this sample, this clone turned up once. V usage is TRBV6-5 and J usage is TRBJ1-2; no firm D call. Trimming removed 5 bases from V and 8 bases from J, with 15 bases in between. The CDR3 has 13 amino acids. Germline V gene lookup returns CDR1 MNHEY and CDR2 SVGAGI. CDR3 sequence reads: CASSNQRRGGYTF. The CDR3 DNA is TGTGCCAGCAGTAACCAGCGTCGCGGGGGCTACACCTTC.

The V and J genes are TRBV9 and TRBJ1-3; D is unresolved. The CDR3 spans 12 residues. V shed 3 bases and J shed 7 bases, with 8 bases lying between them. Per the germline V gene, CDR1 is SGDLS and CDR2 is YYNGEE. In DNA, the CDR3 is TGTGCCAGCAGCGGTCATCAGAACACCATATATTTT. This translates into CASSGHQNTIYF.

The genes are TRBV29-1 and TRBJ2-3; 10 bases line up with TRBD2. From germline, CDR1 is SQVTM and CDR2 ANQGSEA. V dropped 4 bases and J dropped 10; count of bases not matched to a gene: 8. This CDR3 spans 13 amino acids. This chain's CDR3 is CSVVSGGPVSQYF. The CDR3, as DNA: TGCAGCGTTGTTAGCGGGGGGCCCGTGTCGCAGTATTTT.